The subject of this entry is one T cell receptor (beta chain). This entry belongs to a study of blood T cell repertoires in COVID-19. Looking at the study overall: The analysed material was cDNA or gDNA that came from T cells, B-cell-depleted T cells, or PBMCs.

V gave up 1 base and J gave up 5 bases; unmatched junction bases: 7. This CDR3 spans 15 amino acids. Germline V gene sequence: CDR1 LNHDA, CDR2 SQIVND (reference sequence). Produced via immunoSEQ multiplex PCR; TCRdb's table is partial and in-frame only. The data contain around 280,000 clones, about 85% of them seen just once; the ten biggest clones take up around 3.9%. This TCR was sampled from a woman aged 50 to 65 with active or convalescent COVID-19. V and J are TRBV19 and TRBJ2-7; the match to TRBD1 covers 8 bases. Sequencing input: peripheral blood. CDR3 residues: CASSIVAQGADEQYF. The CDR3 bases are TGTGCCAGTAGTATAGTCGCCCAGGGGGCGGACGAGCAGTACTTC.